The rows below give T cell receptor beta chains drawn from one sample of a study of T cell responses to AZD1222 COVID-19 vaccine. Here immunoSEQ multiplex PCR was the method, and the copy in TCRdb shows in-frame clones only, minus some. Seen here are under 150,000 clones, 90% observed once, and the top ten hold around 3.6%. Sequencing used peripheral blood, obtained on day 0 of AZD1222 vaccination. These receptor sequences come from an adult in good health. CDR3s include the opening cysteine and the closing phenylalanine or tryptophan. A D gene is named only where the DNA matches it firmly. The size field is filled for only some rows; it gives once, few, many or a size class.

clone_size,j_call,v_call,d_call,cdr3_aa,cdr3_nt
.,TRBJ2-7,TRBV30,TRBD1,CAWSRDRMEYF,TGTGCCTGGAGCCGGGACAGGATGGAGTACTTC
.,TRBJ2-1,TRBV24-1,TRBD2,CATSDHGLAVSYNEQFF,TGTGCCACCAGTGACCACGGACTAGCGGTCTCCTACAATGAGCAGTTCTTC
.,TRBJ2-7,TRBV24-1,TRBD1,CATSQGAHYEQYF,TGTGCCACCAGCCAGGGGGCACACTACGAGCAGTACTTC
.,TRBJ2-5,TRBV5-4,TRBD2,CASSQDKRTLAGGQETQYF,TGTGCCAGCAGCCAAGACAAACGAACCCTAGCGGGGGGACAAGAGACCCAGTACTTC
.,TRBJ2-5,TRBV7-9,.,CASRAQETQYF,TGTGCCAGCAGGGCTCAAGAGACCCAGTACTTC
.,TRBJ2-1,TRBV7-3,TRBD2,CASSLGGRGSYNEQFF,TGTGCCAGCAGCTTGGGCGGGAGGGGGTCCTACAATGAGCAGTTCTTC
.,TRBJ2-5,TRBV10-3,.,CAIGTVPGPNQETQYF,TGTGCCATCGGTACAGTGCCGGGGCCAAACCAAGAGACCCAGTACTTC
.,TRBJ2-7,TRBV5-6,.,CASSDARQGGPYEQYF,TGTGCCAGCAGCGACGCTCGGCAGGGTGGCCCGTACGAGCAGTACTTC
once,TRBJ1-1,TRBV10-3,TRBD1,CAISGGDRSNTEAFF,TGTGCCATCAGCGGGGGGGACAGGTCGAACACTGAAGCTTTCTTT
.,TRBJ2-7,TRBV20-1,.,CSASGQLRSYEQYF,TGCAGTGCTAGTGGGCAGTTACGCTCCTACGAGCAGTACTTC
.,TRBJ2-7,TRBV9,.,CASSVGYRASGDYEQYF,TGTGCCAGCAGCGTAGGGTACAGGGCCTCCGGGGACTACGAGCAGTACTTC
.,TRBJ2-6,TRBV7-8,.,CASSLYDVYGANVLTF,TGTGCCAGCAGCTTATATGACGTATATGGGGCCAACGTCCTGACTTTC
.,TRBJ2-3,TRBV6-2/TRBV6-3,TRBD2,CASSLRGLAGGPGTDTQYF,TGTGCCAGCAGTTTACGCGGACTAGCGGGGGGACCGGGCACAGATACGCAGTATTTT
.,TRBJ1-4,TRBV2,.,CASSERTSNEKLFF,TGTGCCAGCAGTGAGAGGACGTCTAATGAAAAACTGTTTTTT
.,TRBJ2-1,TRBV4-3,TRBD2,CASSQVLQGVLAGDNEQFF,TGCGCCAGCAGCCAGGTCCTTCAAGGCGTACTAGCGGGAGACAATGAGCAGTTCTTC
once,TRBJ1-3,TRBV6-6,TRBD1,CASLGTGGDTIYF,TGTGCCAGCCTCGGGACAGGGGGGGACACCATATATTTT
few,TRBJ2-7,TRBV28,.,CASSLTYEQYF,TGTGCCAGCAGTCTTACTTACGAGCAGTACTTC
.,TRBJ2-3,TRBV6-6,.,CASSYSERAVTDTQYF,TGTGCCAGCAGTTACTCGGAGAGGGCCGTCACAGATACGCAGTATTTT
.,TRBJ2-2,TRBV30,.,CAWSEENTGELFF,TGTGCCTGGAGTGAGGAGAACACCGGGGAGCTGTTTTTT
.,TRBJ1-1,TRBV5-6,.,CASSFPLNTEAFF,TGTGCCAGCAGCTTCCCACTTAACACTGAAGCTTTCTTT
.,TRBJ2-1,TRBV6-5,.,CASRAGSSYNEQFF,TGTGCCAGCCGCGCAGGGAGCTCCTACAATGAGCAGTTCTTC
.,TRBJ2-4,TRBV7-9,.,CASSLYPGLSIQYF,TGTGCCAGCAGCTTATATCCGGGTTTGAGCATTCAGTACTTC
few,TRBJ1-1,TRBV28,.,CASTSPVGEAFF,TGTGCCAGCACCTCCCCCGTGGGGGAAGCTTTCTTT
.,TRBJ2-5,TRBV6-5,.,CASSYKGSQETQYF,TGTGCCAGCAGTTACAAGGGCAGCCAAGAGACCCAGTACTTC
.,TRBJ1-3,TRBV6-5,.,CASSYQQGSAGNTIYF,TGTGCCAGCAGTTATCAGCAGGGGAGCGCTGGAAACACCATATATTTT
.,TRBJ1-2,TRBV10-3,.,CAIRPLGGGTNYGYTF,TGTGCCATCAGACCCCTCGGAGGAGGGACTAACTATGGCTACACCTTC
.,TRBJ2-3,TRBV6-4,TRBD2,CASSDSGRGDTQYF,TGTGCCAGCAGTGACTCGGGGCGGGGGGATACGCAGTATTTT
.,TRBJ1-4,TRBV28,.,CASSLGTGGEKLFF,TGTGCCAGCAGTTTAGGGACGGGCGGGGAAAAACTGTTTTTT
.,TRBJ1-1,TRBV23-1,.,CASSIKEGVMGNTEAFF,TGCGCCAGCAGTATCAAAGAGGGGGTAATGGGGAACACTGAAGCTTTCTTT
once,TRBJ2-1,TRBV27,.,CASRGSFFTGGQGNNEQFF,TGTGCCAGCAGGGGGTCCTTTTTCACTGGGGGCCAGGGGAATAATGAGCAGTTCTTC
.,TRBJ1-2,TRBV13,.,CASNGGGYGYTF,TGTGCCAGCAACGGAGGGGGGTATGGCTACACCTTC
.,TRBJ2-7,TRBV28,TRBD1,CASSSSGGTYYEQYF,TGTGCCAGCAGTTCATCAGGGGGCACCTACTACGAGCAGTACTTC
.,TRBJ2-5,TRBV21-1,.,CASSKERGEKNQETQYF,TGTGCCAGCAGCAAAGAACGGGGGGAGAAAAATCAAGAGACCCAGTACTTC
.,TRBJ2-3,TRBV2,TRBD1,CASSSGTASTDTQYF,TGTGCCAGCAGTTCCGGGACAGCAAGCACAGATACGCAGTATTTT
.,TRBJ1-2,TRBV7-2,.,CASSFGAKGYTF,TGTGCCAGCAGCTTCGGAGCGAAGGGCTACACCTTC
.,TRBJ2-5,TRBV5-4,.,CASSLAGFTDWETQYF,TGTGCCAGCAGCTTGGCCGGCTTTACCGACTGGGAGACCCAGTACTTC
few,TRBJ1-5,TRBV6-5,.,CASSRDQPQHF,TGTGCCAGCAGTCGGGACCAGCCCCAGCATTTT
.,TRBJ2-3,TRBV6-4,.,CASSPEGGGTDTQYF,TGTGCCAGCAGTCCGGAAGGGGGGGGCACAGATACGCAGTATTTT
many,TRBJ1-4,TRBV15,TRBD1,CATSRGTGGDEKLFF,TGTGCCACCAGCAGAGGTACAGGGGGCGATGAAAAACTGTTTTTT
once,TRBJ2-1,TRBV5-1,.,CASSLDRGGNEQFF,TGCGCCAGCAGCTTGGATCGGGGAGGCAATGAGCAGTTCTTC
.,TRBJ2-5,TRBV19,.,CASSMTAQETQYF,TGTGCCAGTAGTATGACAGCACAAGAGACCCAGTACTTC
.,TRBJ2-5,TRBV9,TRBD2,CASSGGGETQYF,TGTGCCAGCTCGGGAGGTGGGGAGACCCAGTACTTC
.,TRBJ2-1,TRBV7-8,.,CASSNSPGDWGNNEQFF,TGTGCCAGCAGCAACTCCCCTGGGGACTGGGGGAACAATGAGCAGTTCTTC
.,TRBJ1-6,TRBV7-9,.,CASSRPGPTNSYNSPLHF,TGTGCCAGCAGCCGCCCCGGTCCGACAAACTCCTATAATTCACCCCTCCACTTT
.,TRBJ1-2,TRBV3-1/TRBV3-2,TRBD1,CASSPRDSGEWSTF,TGTGCCAGCAGCCCCCGGGACAGTGGGGAGTGGAGCACCTTC
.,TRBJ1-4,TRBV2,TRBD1,CASSETGGAFEKLFF,TGTGCCAGCAGCGAAACAGGGGGCGCTTTTGAAAAACTGTTTTTT
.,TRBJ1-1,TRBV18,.,CASSPRTGGDTEAFF,TGTGCCAGCTCACCAAGGACCGGAGGGGACACTGAAGCTTTCTTT
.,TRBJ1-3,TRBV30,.,CAWSRGHSGNTIYF,TGTGCCTGGAGCCGGGGCCACTCTGGAAACACCATATATTTT
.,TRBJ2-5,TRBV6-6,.,CASRQTGRRETQYF,TGTGCCAGCAGACAAACGGGGCGACGGGAGACCCAGTACTTC
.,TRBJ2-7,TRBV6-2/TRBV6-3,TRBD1,CASSYSTGFEQYF,TGTGCCAGCAGTTACTCGACAGGGTTCGAGCAGTACTTC
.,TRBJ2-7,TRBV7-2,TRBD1,CASSPQSGGLYEQYF,TGTGCCAGCAGCCCCCAGTCAGGGGGTCTTTACGAGCAGTACTTC
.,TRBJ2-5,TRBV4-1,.,CASSQGDSFPTMAETQYF,TGCGCCAGCAGCCAAGGGGATTCTTTTCCAACCATGGCCGAGACCCAGTACTTC
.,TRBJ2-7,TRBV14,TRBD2,CASSPKGDRAGASGQGWEQYF,TGTGCCAGCAGCCCAAAAGGCGATCGAGCGGGAGCTAGCGGGCAGGGTTGGGAGCAGTACTTC
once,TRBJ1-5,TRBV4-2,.,CASSPQGRSHDQPQHF,TGTGCCAGCAGCCCACAAGGGAGGTCACATGATCAGCCCCAGCATTTT
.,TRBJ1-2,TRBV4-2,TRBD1,CASSQAGTGGDGYTF,TGTGCCAGCAGCCAAGCCGGGACAGGGGGGGATGGCTACACCTTC
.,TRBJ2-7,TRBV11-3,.,CASSPRDRMNEQYF,TGTGCCAGCAGCCCACGGGATCGGATGAACGAGCAGTACTTC
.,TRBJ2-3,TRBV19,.,CASSIDEGGVGTDTQYF,TGTGCCAGTAGTATAGATGAAGGGGGGGTTGGCACAGATACGCAGTATTTT
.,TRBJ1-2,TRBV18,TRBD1,CASSYLRTGENYGYTF,TGTGCCAGCTCCTACCTTAGGACAGGGGAAAACTATGGCTACACCTTC
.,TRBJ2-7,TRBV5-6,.,CASSDGNYEQYF,TGTGCCAGCTCCGACGGGAACTACGAGCAGTACTTC
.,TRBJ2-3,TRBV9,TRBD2,CARERLAADTQYF,TGTGCCAGGGAGAGACTAGCGGCAGATACGCAGTATTTT